The clone carrying this TCR beta chain was detected ten times or more. Its antigen is as yet unknown. This entry is derived from a study of Graves' ophthalmopathy and Graves' hyperthyroidism. Overall study findings and caveats: Blood also carried most expanded thyroid clonotypes exceeding 0.001 frequency. With a specificity of just over 72% and a sensitivity of approximately 68%, the model predicted ophthalmopathy progression.

CDR3 length: 12 residues. With 5 bases removed from V and 2 bases from J, the gap between germline ends came to 10 bases. Germline-derived CDR1 and CDR2 are DFQATT and SNEGSKA (reference sequence). RNA transcripts served as template for amplifying TCR beta CDR3 sequences. The authors performed first-round RT-PCR with HTBI primers and then a second-round multiplex PCR. MiXCR, run by TCRdb on the multiplex PCR reads, gives a single entry per CDR3 protein. The table includes about 400,000 distinct CDR3 sequences, 18% detected once. Researchers turned away patients with other autoimmune diseases, uncontrolled infections, pregnancy or lactation. PBMCs came from roughly 9.2 ml of fresh peripheral blood.

V usage is TRBV20-1 and J usage is TRBJ2-7; D remains ambiguous. This sequence was found in a woman in her late teens or twenties with Graves' ophthalmopathy. Sequenced material: peripheral blood. CDR3 residues: CSADWQPYEQYF. CDR3 DNA sequence: TGCAGTGCTGATTGGCAGCCCTACGAGCAGTACTTC.